The 17 T cell receptor beta chains below come from one sample, sequenced in a study of shared clonotypes between healthy human individuals. Method: immunoSEQ multiplex PCR; TCRdb's copy keeps in-frame clones and lacks some. The sample holds more than 850,000 clones; about 84% are singletons and the top ten take around 0.47%. Sample: memory CD4+ T cells from PBMCs. Subset defined: CD45RA-negative fraction. These TCRs come from a man between 18 and 35 years old in good health. Some clones in this sample may be carry-over from other donors' samples.

Details on this clone: With a much larger clone just one base away, this may be a read error. The chain employs TRBV5-1 and TRBJ2-1, with 10 positions matching TRBD1. Germline V lookup: CDR1 SGHRS, CDR2 YFSETQ. With V trimmed by 4 bases and J by 1 base, 2 bases remained unmatched. This CDR3 is 15 amino acids long. The CDR3 sequence: CASSGGQGSYNEQFF. The CDR3 DNA reads as TGCGCCAGCAGCGGGGGACAGGGGTCCTACAATGAGCAGTTCTTC.

V usage is TRBV28 and J usage is TRBJ1-1; TRBD1 is a possible D gene (6 bases). Germline loops: CDR1 MDHEN, CDR2 SYDVKM. The CDR3 loop spans 18 amino acids. V was pared by 6 bases and J by 8 bases, with 31 bases between. As DNA, the CDR3 is TGTGCCAGCAGCCTAAACAGGGTCGGTAGGGGAAGGGGGATCGAAGCTTTCTTT. Translating it yields CASSLNRVGRGRGIEAFF.

The rearrangement joins TRBV19 to TRBJ2-6; the match to TRBD1 covers 7 bases. The ends lost 2 bases at V and 0 bases at J; junction bases unmatched: 16. In germline, CDR1 is LNHDA, CDR2 SQIVND (reference sequence). The CDR3 runs 21 residues. CDR3 loop: CASSISPSSRGSLSGANVLTF. CDR3 DNA sequence: TGTGCCAGTAGTATATCCCCTTCCAGCAGGGGGTCTCTCTCTGGGGCCAACGTCCTGACTTTC. Full variable domain (outside the CDR3, taken from reference TRBV19 and TRBJ2-6): DGGITQSPKYLFRKEGQNVTLSCEQNLNHDAMYWYRQDPGQGLRLIYYSQIVNDFQKGDIAEGYSVSREKKESFPLTVTSAQKNPTAFYLCASSISPSSRGSLSGANVLTFGAGSRLTVL.

CDR3 loop: CASSVGGRDQETQYF. Here the CDR3 DNA reads TGTGCCAGCAGCGTAGGGGGTAGGGACCAAGAGACCCAGTACTTC. The chain carries TRBV9 and TRBJ2-5; D call uncertain. Per germline, CDR1 SGDLS and CDR2 YYNGEE. Trimming took off 0 bases at V and 0 bases at J, with 9 bases between the two ends. The CDR3 runs to 15 residues.

This rearrangement joins TRBV6-1 to TRBJ2-5; D remains ambiguous. Trimming shortened V by 3 bases and J by 2 bases, and 4 bases separated the two germline ends. This CDR3 is 12 amino acids long. Looked up from germline, CDR1 is MNHNS and CDR2 is SASEGT. The CDR3 loop reads CASSEAQETQYF. CDR3 DNA sequence: TGTGCCAGCAGTGAGGCGCAAGAGACCCAGTACTTC.

In DNA, the CDR3 is TGTGCCAGCAGGATGGGCAGTTCGAACGAGCAGTACTTC. Translating it yields CASRMGSSNEQYF. The chain joins TRBV6-5 to TRBJ2-7, with no clear D. Between the trimmed V and J ends, which lost 6 bases and 5 bases, there was a span of 14 bases. The CDR3 is made up of 13 amino acids. In germline, CDR1 is MNHEY, CDR2 SVGAGI.

Only one count was recorded for this clone. The CDR3 is CASSILNQPQHF. CDR3 sequence (DNA): TGTGCCAGTAGTATTCTGAATCAGCCCCAGCATTTT. The V gene is TRBV19, the J gene TRBJ1-5; no firm D call. The V gene lost 3 bases and the J gene lost 4 bases, with 4 bases spanning the gap. There are 12 residues in the CDR3. The germline V gene encodes CDR1 LNHDA and CDR2 SQIVND (reference sequence).

Worth noting for this clone: This CDR3 is also generated by other DNA sequences in the sample. V usage is TRBV2 and J usage is TRBJ2-5; TRBD2 agrees at 15 bases. Trimming cost V 6 bases and J 2 bases; bases outside gene matches: 4. CDR3 length: 16 amino acids. The germline CDR1 and CDR2 sequences are SNHLY and FYNNEI. CDR3 protein: CASSPGLAGGQETQYF. In DNA form, the CDR3 reads TGTGCCAGCAGCCCCGGACTAGCGGGAGGGCAAGAGACCCAGTACTTC.

The V and J genes are TRBV5-6 and TRBJ2-1; TRBD1 is a possible D gene (5 bases). Germline V gene sequence: CDR1 SGHDT, CDR2 YYEEEE. The ends were cut back, 3 bases at V and 4 bases at J, with 11 bases in the middle. CDR3 length equals 14 residues. The DNA for the CDR3 is TGTGCCAGCAGCTCCTTGACAGATTACAATGAGCAGTTCTTC. Protein: CASSSLTDYNEQFF.

The chain links TRBV6-1 to TRBJ1-4; no firm D call. In germline, CDR1 is MNHNS, CDR2 SASEGT. This CDR3 has 13 residues. Trimming stripped 7 bases from V and 0 bases from J, with 6 bases between. The CDR3 DNA reads as TGTGCCAGCATGAGATCAACTAATGAAAAACTGTTTTTT. The encoded protein is CASMRSTNEKLFF.

A few counts support this clone. CDR3 bases: TGTGCCAGCAGGACTCCTCGGGGCACCGGGGAGCTGTTTTTT. Translating gives CASRTPRGTGELFF. V gene TRBV2 combines with J gene TRBJ2-2; D is perhaps TRBD2 (5 bases). Trimming removed 6 bases at V and 4 bases at J, with 12 bases between. The CDR3 spans 14 residues. Germline V gene sequence: CDR1 SNHLY, CDR2 FYNNEI.

CDR3 bases: TGTGCCAGCTCGGCGGGAGGGCCCGATCGGCAGTTCTTC. It specifies CASSAGGPDRQFF. V is TRBV6-1 and J is TRBJ2-1, with TRBD2 matching over 9 bases. V trimming: 8 bases; J trimming: 12 bases; junction bases outside the gene matches: 11. The CDR3 loop spans 13 amino acids. Germline assignment: CDR1 MNHNS and CDR2 SASEGT.

The genes are TRBV2 and TRBJ1-1; D gene unclear. There are 11 residues in the CDR3. The germline CDR1 and CDR2 sequences are SNHLY and FYNNEI. Trimming removed 8 bases from V and 4 bases from J, with 8 bases in between. CDR3 DNA: TGTGCCAGCTCTAGAACCACTGAAGCTTTCTTT. Encoded protein: CASSRTTEAFF.

This clone was seen a handful of times. The V call is TRBV5-1, the J call TRBJ2-7; 8 nucleotides agree with TRBD2. J was trimmed by 2 bases and V by 4 bases; bases with no gene match: 14. The germline gives CDR1 SGHRS, CDR2 YFSETQ. The CDR3 length is 17 residues. CDR3 residues: CASSLGTPGLVTYEQYF. In DNA, the CDR3 is TGCGCCAGCAGCCTGGGGACCCCGGGACTAGTAACCTACGAGCAGTACTTC.

The genes are TRBV5-1 and TRBJ2-3, with D unresolved. V was clipped by 0 bases and J by 4 bases, with 9 bases between them. CDR3 length: 14 amino acids. The germline V gene has CDR1 SGHRS and CDR2 YFSETQ. DNA of the CDR3: TGCGCCAGCAGCTTGGTTGTGGCCCCAGATACGCAGTATTTT. Protein sequence: CASSLVVAPDTQYF.

The chain joins TRBV6-1 to TRBJ2-3; a weak D match, TRBD2 (6 bases). Per germline, CDR1 MNHNS and CDR2 SASEGT. The V end lost 5 bases, the J end lost 3 bases, and 15 bases lay between the germline ends. The CDR3 is made up of 15 amino acids. Here the CDR3 DNA reads TGTGCCAGCAGTCCTGGGGGGTGGGTGACAGATACGCAGTATTTT. This translates into CASSPGGWVTDTQYF.

V gene TRBV7-9 combines with J gene TRBJ1-3; TRBD1 agrees at 8 bases. The CDR3 loop spans 13 amino acids. Unmatched junction bases numbered 3, after V lost 5 bases and J lost 6 bases. Per germline, CDR1 SEHNR and CDR2 FQNEAQ (reference sequence). The CDR3 region has the DNA TGTGCCAGCAGCCTACAGGGGGAAAACACCATATATTTT. It codes for CASSLQGENTIYF.